These 8 T cell receptor beta chains were all obtained from the same sample, sequenced in a study of OX40 agonist ivuxolimab in advanced cancers. Method: immunoSEQ multiplex PCR; TCRdb's copy keeps in-frame clones and lacks some. The sample lists roughly 100,000 clones; under 85% were seen once. The input for sequencing was CD4+ or CD8+ T cells sorted from blood, taken in a trial of the OX40 agonist ivuxolimab. These receptors were collected from an adult with an advanced solid tumor such as melanoma, head and neck, liver or kidney cancer.

The chain recombines TRBV27 with TRBJ1-2, with D tentatively TRBD1 (6 bases). V dropped 5 bases and J dropped 4 bases, with 14 bases sitting between them. The germline CDR1 and CDR2 sequences are MNHEY and SMNVEV (reference sequence). The CDR3 covers 14 residues. CDR3 coding DNA: TGTGCCAGCAGTCCGGGGGGGGGCGGCTATGGCTACACCTTC. This codes for CASSPGGGGYGYTF.

The chain recombines TRBV27 with TRBJ2-7; D uncertain. CDR3 length equals 15 residues. The V end lost 7 bases, the J end lost 6 bases, and 22 bases lay between the germline ends. CDR1 and CDR2 (germline): MNHEY, SMNVEV (reference sequence). The CDR3 sequence: CASTAKDPGGPEQYF. CDR3 bases: TGTGCCAGCACCGCGAAAGACCCAGGTGGGCCCGAGCAGTACTTC.

V and J are TRBV7-9 and TRBJ2-1; D perhaps matches TRBD1 (6 bases). Germline loops: CDR1 SEHNR, CDR2 FQNEAQ (reference sequence). V was pared by 7 bases and J by 6 bases, with 7 bases between. This CDR3 has 11 residues. In DNA form, the CDR3 reads TGTGCCAGCAAAGGGGGCAATGAGCAGTTCTTC. Its translation: CASKGGNEQFF. Drawing the rest from reference TRBV7-9 and TRBJ2-1, the complete variable domain is DTGVSQNPRHKITKRGQNVTFRCDPISEHNRLYWYRQTLGQGPEFLTYFQNEAQLEKSRLLSDRFSAERPKGSFSTLEIQRTEQGDSAMYLCASKGGNEQFFGPGTRLTVL.

The chain has TRBV5-1 and TRBJ1-4; unclear D gene. The V and J ends lost 4 bases and 7 bases respectively, with 20 bases between them. Germline CDR1 SGHRS, CDR2 YFSETQ. The CDR3 sequence is 16 residues long. CDR3 DNA sequence: TGCGCCAGCAGCCCATTTTATTTAGGGCGCGGTGAAAAACTGTTTTTT. Its translation: CASSPFYLGRGEKLFF.

The rearrangement uses TRBV11-2 and TRBJ1-1; a weak D match, TRBD1 (6 bases). The CDR3 spans 12 residues. Trimming took 5 bases from V and 7 from J, leaving 11 bases between them. Germline V gene data show CDR1 as SGHAT and CDR2 as FQNNGV. The CDR3 DNA sequence: TGTGCCAGCAGCGTGCTAGGGGGTGAAGCTTTCTTT. Its translation is CASSVLGGEAFF.

The genes are TRBV10-1 and TRBJ2-2; TRBD2 matches at 8 bases. Germline trimming cut 5 bases from V and 0 bases from J; bases unmatched to any gene: 2. Germline CDR1 WNHNN, CDR2 SYGVQD (reference sequence). The CDR3 has 15 amino acids. The CDR3 DNA is TGCGCCAGCAGTAGGACTAGCCCGAACACCGGGGAGCTGTTTTTT. This encodes CASSRTSPNTGELFF.

The chain employs TRBV5-6 and TRBJ2-3; TRBD1 aligns across 10 bases. The CDR3 totals 16 residues. V lost 4 bases to trimming and J lost 4 bases; unmatched junction nucleotides: 9. Germline CDR1 reads SGHDT; CDR2 reads YYEEEE. CDR3 loop: CASSLYRDRGPDTQYF. CDR3 DNA: TGTGCCAGCAGCCTCTACCGGGACAGGGGTCCAGATACGCAGTATTTT.

This chain connects TRBV28 to TRBJ1-2; D is ambiguous. V shed 2 bases and J shed 8 bases, with 12 bases lying between them. The germline V gene has CDR1 MDHEN and CDR2 SYDVKM. There are 13 residues in the CDR3. The CDR3 sequence is CASSLKTARGYTF. The CDR3 DNA sequence: TGTGCCAGCAGTTTAAAAACCGCGCGAGGCTACACCTTC.